Following are 9 T cell receptor beta chains from one sample sequenced in a study of shared clonotypes between healthy human individuals. Some clones are missing from TCRdb's copy, which holds only in-frame ones; the method was immunoSEQ multiplex PCR. Of about 2.4 million clones in the sample, 93% are singletons; the top ten hold around 0.37%. Material for sequencing was naive CD4+ T cells from PBMCs. Subset reported: CD45RA+ positively selected. These receptor sequences come from a man younger than 30 in good health. Some clones in this sample may be carry-over from other donors' samples.

This clone was seen a few times. The sample holds other DNA sequences that translate to the same CDR3. The chain combines TRBV5-1 with TRBJ1-5; D may be TRBD1 (5 bases). V shed 4 bases and J shed 7 bases, with 15 bases lying between them. The CDR3 totals 14 residues. Per germline, CDR1 SGHRS and CDR2 YFSETQ. CDR3 sequence: CASSQGTGGQPQHF. The CDR3 DNA reads TGCGCCAGCAGCCAAGGGACTGGTGGACAGCCCCAGCATTTT.

The chain recombines TRBV7-3 with TRBJ2-1; 12 positions match TRBD2. Germline V lookup: CDR1 SGHTA, CDR2 FQGTGA. This CDR3 has 19 amino acids. Losses at the gene ends were 4 bases for V and 8 bases for J; bases not matched to a gene: 18. The CDR3 region is CASSSTLGRLAGGGYEQFF. As DNA, the CDR3 is TGTGCCAGCAGCTCCACCCTCGGGCGCCTAGCGGGAGGGGGCTATGAGCAGTTCTTC.

The J gene is TRBJ2-7, the V gene TRBV29-1, with TRBD2 matching 7 bases. V trimming: 5 bases; J trimming: 4 bases; junction bases outside the gene matches: 8. This CDR3 comprises 13 residues. Looked up from germline, CDR1 is SQVTM and CDR2 is ANQGSEA. CDR3 bases: TGCAGCGTTTCGGCCTACGGGGGGTACGAGCAGTACTTC. It specifies CSVSAYGGYEQYF.

V is TRBV4-1 and J is TRBJ2-1, with TRBD2 identical over 11 bases. CDR3 length: 18 amino acids. Trimming at V came to 1 base and at J to 5 bases, leaving 10 bases not matched to a gene. In germline, CDR1 is MGHRA, CDR2 YSYEKL. This chain's CDR3 is CASSQGQIAGGGDNEQFF. In DNA, the CDR3 is TGCGCCAGCAGCCAAGGGCAGATAGCGGGAGGGGGAGACAATGAGCAGTTCTTC.

The chain employs TRBV6-5 and TRBJ1-4; maybe TRBD1 (5 bases). CDR1 and CDR2 (germline): MNHEY, SVGAGI. Between the trimmed V and J ends, which lost 1 base and 0 bases, there was a span of 9 bases. The CDR3 consists of 16 residues. The DNA of the CDR3 is TGTGCCAGCAGTTACTTGAAGGGGACAACTAATGAAAAACTGTTTTTT. It codes for CASSYLKGTTNEKLFF.

V and J are TRBV2 and TRBJ1-1, with D tentatively TRBD1 (5 bases). V was pared by 5 bases and J by 0 bases, with 7 bases between. Germline CDR1 is SNHLY and CDR2 is FYNNEI. The CDR3 has 13 residues. The CDR3 bases are TGTGCCAGCAGTAGGGACTTGAACACTGAAGCTTTCTTT. Translating it yields CASSRDLNTEAFF. The full variable domain, with the rest looked up from reference TRBV2 and TRBJ1-1, is EPEVTQTPSHQVTQMGQEVILRCVPISNHLYFYWYRQILGQKVEFLVSFYNNEISEKSEIFDDQFSVERPDGSNFTLKIRSTKLEDSAMYFCASSRDLNTEAFFGQGTRLTVV.

The chain uses TRBV4-2 and TRBJ2-3; D might be TRBD1 (6 bases). The CDR3 length is 16 residues. CDR1 and CDR2 from the germline V gene are LGHNA and YNFKEQ. Deletions cut 0 bases from V and 0 bases from J, with 10 bases between. CDR3 bases: TGTGCCAGCAGCCAAGAGGGGGCGCGGAGCACAGATACGCAGTATTTT. Protein: CASSQEGARSTDTQYF.

The J gene is TRBJ1-1, the V gene TRBV11-2; a weak D match, TRBD1 (6 bases). This CDR3 contains 13 residues. Trimming removed 5 bases from V and 8 bases from J, with 15 bases in between. Germline values: CDR1 SGHAT, CDR2 FQNNGV. The DNA for the CDR3 is TGTGCCAGCAGCACTTGGACAGAAGCCGAAGCTTTCTTT. Its protein is CASSTWTEAEAFF.

This clone was observed a few times. Other DNA sequences of this sample code for an identical CDR3. The V and J genes are TRBV19 and TRBJ1-1; TRBD1 is a possible D gene (5 bases). Per the germline V gene, CDR1 is LNHDA and CDR2 is SQIVND (reference sequence). The ends were cut back, 1 base at V and 1 base at J, with 7 bases in the middle. CDR3 length: 14 amino acids. The CDR3 DNA follows: TGTGCCAGTAGTATAGGAAGGGGGAACACTGAAGCTTTCTTT. Its protein product is CASSIGRGNTEAFF. Full variable domain (rest looked up from reference TRBV19 and TRBJ1-1): DGGITQSPKYLFRKEGQNVTLSCEQNLNHDAMYWYRQDPGQGLRLIYYSQIVNDFQKGDIAEGYSVSREKKESFPLTVTSAQKNPTAFYLCASSIGRGNTEAFFGQGTRLTVV.